This passage covers 11 T cell receptor beta chains from one sample sequenced in a study of T cells in Graves' hyperthyroidism and ophthalmopathy. Researchers amplified the TCR beta CDR3 regions from RNA transcripts. Primed by the HTBI set, a first-round RT-PCR was run on the TCR CDR3. One entry per CDR3 protein results from TCRdb running MiXCR on the multiplex PCR reads. The sample has about 130,000 distinct CDR3 sequences, 22% seen once. Source material: blood. The receptors come from a woman aged 45 to 65 with Graves' hyperthyroidism that later progressed to Graves' ophthalmopathy.

Ten or more counts support this clonotype. The rearrangement uses TRBV20-1 and TRBJ1-3; no clear D gene. Germline loops: CDR1 DFQATT, CDR2 SNEGSKA (reference sequence). V shed 6 bases and J shed 4 bases, with 10 bases lying between them. The CDR3 loop spans 12 amino acids. CDR3 coding DNA: TGCAGTGCCCACTTGGGAGGAAACACCATATATTTT. It is translated as CSAHLGGNTIYF.

This clonotype has just a few counts. This CDR3 reads CASSVGSSGNTGELFF. CDR3 nucleotide sequence: TGTGCCAGCAGCGTGGGATCTAGCGGGAACACCGGGGAGCTGTTTTTT. The genes are TRBV9 and TRBJ2-2; TRBD2 agrees at 7 bases. The ends lost 2 bases at V and 1 base at J; junction bases unmatched: 5. Germline V gene data show CDR1 as SGDLS and CDR2 as YYNGEE. CDR3 length: 16 residues.

The rearrangement joins TRBV7-9 to TRBJ1-3; 7 nucleotides align to TRBD1. The CDR3 is 15 amino acids. CDR1 SEHNR and CDR2 FQNEAQ come from the germline V gene (reference sequence). Losses at the gene ends were 5 bases for V and 3 bases for J; bases not matched to a gene: 7. CDR3 region: CASSQTTGDGNTIYF. CDR3 sequence (DNA): TGTGCCAGCAGCCAGACCACAGGGGATGGAAACACCATATATTTT.

This chain links TRBV29-1 with TRBJ1-1; a possible D gene is TRBD1 (6 bases). This CDR3 is 13 amino acids long. V was trimmed by 8 bases and J by 6 bases, leaving 19 bases between them. Germline lookup yields CDR1 SQVTM and CDR2 ANQGSEA. The CDR3 DNA follows: TGCAGCTCCTTGGGGGGGGCAGGGGCTGAAGCTTTCTTT. Encoded protein: CSSLGGAGAEAFF.

This clonotype was detected only a few times. The chain couples TRBV20-1 to TRBJ1-6, with 8 nucleotides matching TRBD1. Per germline, CDR1 DFQATT and CDR2 SNEGSKA (reference sequence). The CDR3 sequence is 17 residues long. The ends lost 0 bases at V and 7 bases at J; junction bases unmatched: 11. This chain's CDR3 is CSARDQRQGIRNSPLHF. As DNA, the CDR3 is TGCAGTGCTAGAGATCAGAGACAGGGGATACGGAATTCACCCCTCCACTTT.

This clonotype was observed many times. V is TRBV6-1 and J is TRBJ1-2; 7 nucleotides align to TRBD1. Losses at the gene ends were 4 bases for V and 3 bases for J; bases not matched to a gene: 8. Per germline, CDR1 MNHNS and CDR2 SASEGT. This CDR3 spans 15 amino acids. DNA of the CDR3: TGTGCCAGCAGTGCGAACCGGGACAGTTACTATGGCTACACCTTC. Translated: CASSANRDSYYGYTF.

The rearrangement joins TRBV7-9 to TRBJ2-3; no definite D call. CDR3 size: 12 residues. The V gene's germline CDR1 is SEHNR and CDR2 FQNEAQ (reference sequence). V lost 3 bases and J 4 bases, leaving 5 bases between the germline ends. DNA of the CDR3: TGTGCCAGCAGCTTCGAGTCAGATACGCAGTATTTT. Residues: CASSFESDTQYF.

CDR3 nucleotide sequence: TGTGCCAGCAGTGCGGTTAGGGGGCGCGGCGGGGAGCTGTTTTTT. Encoded protein: CASSAVRGRGGELFF. V and J are TRBV2 and TRBJ2-2, with 7 bases that match TRBD1. The V segment lost 4 bases and the J segment 7 bases; nucleotides outside the gene matches: 9. CDR3 size: 15 residues. Germline-derived CDR1 and CDR2 are SNHLY and FYNNEI.

This clonotype was recorded at least ten times. The CDR3 coding sequence is TGTGCCAGCAGTTTGTTTAGCTATGGCTACACCTTC. It encodes CASSLFSYGYTF. The chain is built from TRBV12-3 or TRBV12-4 and TRBJ1-2; D call uncertain. V shed 3 bases and J shed 4 bases, with 6 bases lying between them. The CDR3 runs to 12 residues.

This chain's CDR3 is CASSPWAREAFQETQYF. CDR3 coding DNA: TGCGCCAGCAGCCCCTGGGCGCGGGAGGCTTTCCAAGAGACCCAGTACTTC. J is TRBJ2-5 and V is TRBV5-1; the match to TRBD2 covers 8 bases. J was trimmed by 1 base and V by 4 bases; bases with no gene match: 12. The CDR3 consists of 17 residues. CDR1 is SGHRS, CDR2 YFSETQ, per germline.

This clonotype was seen at least ten times. The V call is TRBV15, the J call TRBJ1-3; D call uncertain. Germline lookup yields CDR1 LNHNV and CDR2 YYDKDF (reference sequence). There are 15 residues in the CDR3. With 1 base removed from V and 0 bases from J, the gap between germline ends came to 7 bases. CDR3 in DNA: TGTGCCACCAGCAGAGCAACGGGCTCTGGAAACACCATATATTTT. Translation: CATSRATGSGNTIYF. Full variable domain (outside the CDR3, taken from reference TRBV15 and TRBJ1-3): DAMVIQNPRYQVTQFGKPVTLSCSQTLNHNVMYWYQQKSSQAPKLLFHYYDKDFNNEADTPDNFQSRRPNTSFCFLDIRSPGLGDTAMYLCATSRATGSGNTIYFGEGSWLTVV.